These T cell receptor beta chains were read from a single sample in a study of blood T cells in healthy people across ages. Using its own MiXCR run on the 5' RACE reads, TCRdb lists one record per CDR3 protein. The sample shows about 970,000 distinct CDR3 sequences, roughly 51% of them seen only once. Source material: blood. The source of these receptors is a woman aged 60-70 years in good health. The CDR3 runs from the conserved cysteine through the conserved F or W. A D gene is named only where the DNA matches it firmly.

V	D	J	CDR3
TRBV15	NA	TRBJ2-7	CATSSYEGWNEQYF
TRBV6-5	NA	TRBJ2-1	CATGNSRDGNEQFF
TRBV7-2	TRBD2	TRBJ2-3	CASSLVAGVSDTQYF
TRBV20-1	TRBD1	TRBJ2-5	CSARDPTGNWHNEQYF
TRBV5-6	TRBD2	NA	CASSFPKTSGSYEQYF
TRBV7-2	TRBD2	TRBJ2-4	CASSPGLAGRDIQYF
TRBV7-9	NA	TRBJ1-2	CASSGQPNYGYTF
TRBV20-1	TRBD2	TRBJ2-2	CSARTSGPTGELFF
TRBV28	NA	TRBJ1-5	CAGSPGFSPQHF
TRBV4-1	TRBD1	TRBJ2-6	CASSFQGVGANVLTF
TRBV28	NA	TRBJ2-3	CASTTVRGGGGTTDTQYF
TRBV6-1	NA	TRBJ2-5	CATTKFQETQYF
TRBV5-1	NA	TRBJ2-4	CASSSPAAVQYF
TRBV5-1	NA	TRBJ2-5	CASSFYREETQYF
TRBV9	NA	TRBJ2-7	CASSVAPSRSSYEQYF
TRBV20-1	TRBD2	TRBJ2-1	CSAEAGTSRVDEQFF
TRBV11-2	TRBD2	TRBJ2-2	CASSLDPLAGGMQELFF
TRBV7-6	TRBD2	TRBJ2-1	CASSSRGGYDNEQFF
TRBV20-1	NA	TRBJ2-7	CSARGVSQSSYEQYF
TRBV5-1	NA	TRBJ2-1	CASSRTGNNEQFF
TRBV10-3	NA	TRBJ1-2	CAISDPGGDYGYTF
TRBV27	TRBD2	TRBJ2-7	CASSQGVAGGEQYF
TRBV7-9	NA	TRBJ1-5	CASSSDSDRNQPQHF